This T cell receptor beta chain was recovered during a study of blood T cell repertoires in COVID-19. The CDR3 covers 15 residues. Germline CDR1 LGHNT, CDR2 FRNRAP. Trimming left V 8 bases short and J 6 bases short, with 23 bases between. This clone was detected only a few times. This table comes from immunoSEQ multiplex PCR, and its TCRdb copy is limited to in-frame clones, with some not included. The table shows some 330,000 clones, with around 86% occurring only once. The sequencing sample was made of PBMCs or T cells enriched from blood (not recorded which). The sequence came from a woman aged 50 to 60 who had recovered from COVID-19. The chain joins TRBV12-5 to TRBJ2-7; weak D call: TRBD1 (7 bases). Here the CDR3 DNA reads TGTGCTAGTTTGGGAACCAGGGGGGAGAGTAGCGAGCAGTACTTC. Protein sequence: CASLGTRGESSEQYF.